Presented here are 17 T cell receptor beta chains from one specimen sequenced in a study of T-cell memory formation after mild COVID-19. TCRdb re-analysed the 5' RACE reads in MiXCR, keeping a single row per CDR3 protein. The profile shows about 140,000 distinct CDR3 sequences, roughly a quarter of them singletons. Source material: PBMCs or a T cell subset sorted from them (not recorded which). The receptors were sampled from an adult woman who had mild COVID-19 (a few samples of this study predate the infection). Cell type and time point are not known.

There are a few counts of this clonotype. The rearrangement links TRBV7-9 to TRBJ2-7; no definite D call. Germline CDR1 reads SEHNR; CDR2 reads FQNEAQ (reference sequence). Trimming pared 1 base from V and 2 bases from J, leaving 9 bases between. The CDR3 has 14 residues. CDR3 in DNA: TGTGCCAGCAGCTTAGTTGTGACTGCCTACGAGCAGTACTTC. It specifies CASSLVVTAYEQYF. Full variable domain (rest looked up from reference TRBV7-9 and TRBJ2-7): DTGVSQNPRHKITKRGQNVTFRCDPISEHNRLYWYRQTLGQGPEFLTYFQNEAQLEKSRLLSDRFSAERPKGSFSTLEIQRTEQGDSAMYLCASSLVVTAYEQYFGPGTRLTVT.

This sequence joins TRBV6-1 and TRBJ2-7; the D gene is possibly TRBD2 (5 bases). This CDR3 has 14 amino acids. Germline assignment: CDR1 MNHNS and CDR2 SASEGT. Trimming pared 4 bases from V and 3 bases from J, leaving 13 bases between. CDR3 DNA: TGTGCCAGCAGTGTCGGGGATCCCAGCTACGAGCAGTACTTC. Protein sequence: CASSVGDPSYEQYF.

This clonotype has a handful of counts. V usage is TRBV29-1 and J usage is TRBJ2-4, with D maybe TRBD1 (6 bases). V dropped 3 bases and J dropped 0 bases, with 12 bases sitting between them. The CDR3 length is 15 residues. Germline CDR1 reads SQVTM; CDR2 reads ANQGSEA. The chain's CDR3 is CSVEGAPPAKNIQYF. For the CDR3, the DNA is TGCAGCGTTGAGGGGGCCCCCCCAGCCAAAAACATTCAGTACTTC.

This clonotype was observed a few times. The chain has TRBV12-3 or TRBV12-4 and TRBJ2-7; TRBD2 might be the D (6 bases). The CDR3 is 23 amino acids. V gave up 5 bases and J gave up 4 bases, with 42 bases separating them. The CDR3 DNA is TGTGCCAGCAGTCGACATGGGGGGTGGGGGACTTTCCGACCGCCAGAGATACCTTACGAGCAGTACTTC. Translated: CASSRHGGWGTFRPPEIPYEQYF.

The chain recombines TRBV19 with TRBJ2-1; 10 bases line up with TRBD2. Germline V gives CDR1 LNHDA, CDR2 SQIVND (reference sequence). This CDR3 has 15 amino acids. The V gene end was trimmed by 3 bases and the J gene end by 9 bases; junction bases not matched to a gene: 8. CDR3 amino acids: CASSISSGGSSEQFF. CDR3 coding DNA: TGTGCCAGTAGTATTTCTAGCGGGGGATCGAGTGAGCAGTTCTTC.

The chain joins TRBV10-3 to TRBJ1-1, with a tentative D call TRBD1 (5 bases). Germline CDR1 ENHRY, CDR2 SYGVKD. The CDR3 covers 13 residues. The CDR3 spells CASMGEVVTEAFF. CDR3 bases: TGTGCATCTATGGGGGAGGTGGTGACTGAAGCTTTCTTT.

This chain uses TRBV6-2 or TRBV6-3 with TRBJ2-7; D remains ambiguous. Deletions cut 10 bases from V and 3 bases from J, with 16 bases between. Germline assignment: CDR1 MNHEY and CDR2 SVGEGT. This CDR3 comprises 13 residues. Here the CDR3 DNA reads TGTGCCACAGAGCGTGGCCCAATCTACGAGCAGTACTTC. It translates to CATERGPIYEQYF.

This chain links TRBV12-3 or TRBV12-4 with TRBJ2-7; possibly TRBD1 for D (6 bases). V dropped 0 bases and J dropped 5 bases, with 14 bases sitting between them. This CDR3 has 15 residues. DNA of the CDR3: TGTGCCAGCAGTTTAGCCGGGCAGGGGTGGAACGAGCAGTACTTC. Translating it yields CASSLAGQGWNEQYF.

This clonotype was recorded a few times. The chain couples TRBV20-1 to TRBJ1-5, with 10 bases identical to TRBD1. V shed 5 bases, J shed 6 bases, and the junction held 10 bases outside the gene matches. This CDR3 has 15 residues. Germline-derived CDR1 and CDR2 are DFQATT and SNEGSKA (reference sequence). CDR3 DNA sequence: TGCAGTGCTCGCCGTGGGACAGGGGAGACTCAGCCCCAGCATTTT. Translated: CSARRGTGETQPQHF.

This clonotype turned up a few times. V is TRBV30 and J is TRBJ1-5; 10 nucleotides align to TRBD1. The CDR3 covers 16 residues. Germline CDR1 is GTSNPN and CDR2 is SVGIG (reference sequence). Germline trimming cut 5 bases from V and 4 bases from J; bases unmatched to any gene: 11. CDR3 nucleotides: TGTGCCTGGTACCAGGGACAGGGGACACTAAATCAGCCCCAGCATTTT. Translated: CAWYQGQGTLNQPQHF.

The CDR3: CASSFRTSGRAVYEQYF. CDR3 sequence (DNA): TGTGCCAGCAGCTTCCGGACTAGCGGGAGGGCCGTCTACGAGCAGTACTTC. This chain connects TRBV7-9 to TRBJ2-7, with 15 bases fitting TRBD2. The J segment lost 3 bases and the V segment lost 3 bases, leaving 6 bases of the junction unmatched. The germline V gene encodes CDR1 SEHNR and CDR2 FQNEAQ (reference sequence). This CDR3 spans 17 amino acids.

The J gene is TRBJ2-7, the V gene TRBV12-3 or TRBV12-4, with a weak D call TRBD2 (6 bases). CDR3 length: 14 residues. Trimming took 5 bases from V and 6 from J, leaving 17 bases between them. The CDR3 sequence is CASSVSRGVSEQYF. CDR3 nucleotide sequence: TGTGCCAGCAGTGTCTCGCGGGGAGTGAGCGAGCAGTACTTC.

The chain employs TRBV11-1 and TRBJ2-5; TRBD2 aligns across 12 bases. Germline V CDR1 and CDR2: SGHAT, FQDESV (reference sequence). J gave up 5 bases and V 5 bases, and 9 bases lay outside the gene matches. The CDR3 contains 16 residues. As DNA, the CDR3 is TGTGCCAGCAGCCCGCCCGGACTAGCGGGATTGGAGACCCAGTACTTC. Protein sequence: CASSPPGLAGLETQYF.

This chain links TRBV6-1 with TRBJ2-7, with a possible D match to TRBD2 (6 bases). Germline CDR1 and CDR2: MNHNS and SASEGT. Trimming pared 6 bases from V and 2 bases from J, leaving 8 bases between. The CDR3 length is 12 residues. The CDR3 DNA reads TGTGCCAGCAGATGGGGGGCCTACGAGCAGTACTTC. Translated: CASRWGAYEQYF.

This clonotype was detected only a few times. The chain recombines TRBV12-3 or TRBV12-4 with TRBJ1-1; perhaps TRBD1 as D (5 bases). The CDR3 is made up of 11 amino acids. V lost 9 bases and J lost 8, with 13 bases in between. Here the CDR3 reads CASVFGQEAFF. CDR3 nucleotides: TGTGCCAGTGTATTCGGACAAGAAGCTTTCTTT.

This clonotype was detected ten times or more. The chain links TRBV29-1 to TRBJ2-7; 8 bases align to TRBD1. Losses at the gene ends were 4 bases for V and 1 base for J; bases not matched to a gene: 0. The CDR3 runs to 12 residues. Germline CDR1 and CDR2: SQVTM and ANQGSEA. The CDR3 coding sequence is TGCAGCGTTGGGACAGGGTCCTACGAGCAGTACTTC. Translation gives CSVGTGSYEQYF.

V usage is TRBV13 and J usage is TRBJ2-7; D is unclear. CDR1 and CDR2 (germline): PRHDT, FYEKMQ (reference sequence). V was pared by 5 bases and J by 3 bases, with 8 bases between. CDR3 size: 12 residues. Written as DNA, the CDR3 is TGTGCCAGCAGCACGCGCCACTACGAGCAGTACTTC. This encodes CASSTRHYEQYF.